These 24 T cell receptor beta chains share one sample of origin, sequenced in a study of glioma-infiltrating T cells. The iRepertoire nested amplicon-rescue multiplex PCR amplified TCR alpha and beta CDR3s from RNA. TCRdb ran MiXCR on the multiplex PCR reads and lists one entry per CDR3 protein. The sample holds roughly 120,000 distinct CDR3 sequences, roughly 20% seen once. Sequencing was carried out using glioma tissue, nonneoplastic brain tissue, or PBMCs (not recorded which). Receptor source: a human donor with low-grade glioma or glioblastoma, undergoing nonglioma brain surgery, or in good health (not recorded which).

The V gene is TRBV9, the J gene TRBJ2-1, with 7 bases aligning to TRBD1. The CDR3 spans 13 residues. The germline V gene has CDR1 SGDLS and CDR2 YYNGEE. Trimming at V came to 3 bases and at J to 7 bases, leaving 4 bases not matched to a gene. The CDR3 DNA reads as TGTGCCAGCAGCGCATGGACAGGTAATGAGCAGTTCTTC. Residues: CASSAWTGNEQFF.

Turning to this clonotype: This may come from a read error, since a much larger clone is one base off. V gene TRBV10-3 combines with J gene TRBJ1-5; D not resolved. This CDR3 spans 12 amino acids. Between the trimmed V and J ends, which lost 4 bases and 5 bases, there was a span of 6 bases. Germline CDR1 reads ENHRY; CDR2 reads SYGVKD. CDR3 in amino acids: CAISGSDQPQHF. The CDR3 DNA reads TGTGCCATCAGTGGGTCCGATCAGCCCCAGCATTTT.

This clonotype was observed at least ten times. The chain employs TRBV2 and TRBJ1-3, with unresolved D. Germline lookup yields CDR1 SNHLY and CDR2 FYNNEI. Between the trimmed V and J ends, which lost 0 bases and 6 bases, there was a span of 9 bases. The length of the CDR3 is 14 residues. CDR3 coding DNA: TGTGCCAGCAGTGAAGCAAGTCAGATAAACACCATATATTTT. Protein: CASSEASQINTIYF.

There are many counts of this clonotype. The chain couples TRBV27 to TRBJ1-4; no reliable D call. CDR3 length: 15 residues. Germline V gene sequence: CDR1 MNHEY, CDR2 SMNVEV (reference sequence). Trimming stripped 0 bases from V and 3 bases from J, with 8 bases between. For the CDR3, the DNA is TGTGCCAGCAGTTTATCACCCCACGCTAATGAAAAACTGTTTTTT. Protein: CASSLSPHANEKLFF.

V usage is TRBV5-6 and J usage is TRBJ2-7; D may correspond to TRBD1 or TRBD2 (5 bases each). Germline V gives CDR1 SGHDT, CDR2 YYEEEE. V was cut by 7 bases and J by 6 bases, with 14 bases left in between. This CDR3 comprises 12 residues. The CDR3 sequence: CASEGSGGEQYF. As DNA, the CDR3 is TGTGCCAGCGAGGGGAGCGGTGGCGAGCAGTACTTC.

This clonotype showed up many times. The gene calls are TRBV20-1 and TRBJ1-6; no clear D gene. Germline V gives CDR1 DFQATT, CDR2 SNEGSKA (reference sequence). V gave up 2 bases and J gave up 7 bases, with 12 bases separating them. This CDR3 region has 14 residues. CDR3 region: CSARSGPLNSPLHF. The CDR3 bases are TGCAGTGCTAGAAGCGGACCGCTGAATTCACCCCTCCACTTT.

Remarks on this clonotype: Compared with germline, one end of the junction differs, possibly owing to a read error. V and J are TRBV27 and TRBJ1-1; 7 nucleotides line up with TRBD1. The germline CDR1 and CDR2 sequences are MNHEY and SMNVEV (reference sequence). The CDR3 length is 17 residues. This chain's CDR3 is CAGSLGGTGASVTEAFF. CDR3 DNA: TGTGCCGGCAGTTTAGGGGGCACGGGGGCGAGTGTTACTGAAGCTTTCTTT.

In this sample, this clonotype turned up many times. The CDR3 region has the DNA TGTGCCACGTCGTCGGCTACCTACGAGCAGTACTTC. Its translation: CATSSATYEQYF. The gene calls are TRBV10-3 and TRBJ2-7; D call uncertain. V was pared by 10 bases and J by 2 bases, with 12 bases between. The CDR3 is 12 residues long. Germline CDR1 ENHRY, CDR2 SYGVKD.

At least ten counts were recorded for this clonotype. This chain connects TRBV6-1 to TRBJ2-2, with D tentatively TRBD2 (6 bases). V was shortened by 2 bases and J by 7 bases, with 17 bases between the two germline ends. CDR1 is MNHNS and CDR2 is SASEGT in the germline V gene. This CDR3 spans 16 amino acids. The CDR3 coding sequence is TGTGCCAGCAGTGAAAGGTGGCGGGGCGAGGGCGGGGAGCTGTTTTTT. It codes for CASSERWRGEGGELFF.

This clonotype was picked up many times. The V and J genes are TRBV2 and TRBJ2-2; the D is unclear. The CDR3 extends over 14 amino acids. Germline V gives CDR1 SNHLY, CDR2 FYNNEI. Trimming took off 11 bases at V and 6 bases at J, with 19 bases between the two ends. The CDR3 protein is CADKEREGAGELFF. The CDR3 DNA is TGTGCCGACAAGGAGCGAGAAGGCGCCGGGGAGCTGTTTTTT. Combining the CDR3 with reference TRBV2 and TRBJ2-2 gives the whole variable domain EPEVTQTPSHQVTQMGQEVILRCVPISNHLYFYWYRQILGQKVEFLVSFYNNEISEKSEIFDDQFSVERPDGSNFTLKIRSTKLEDSAMYFCADKEREGAGELFFGEGSRLTVL.

The genes are TRBV7-9 and TRBJ2-2, with unresolved D. In germline, CDR1 is SEHNR, CDR2 FQNEAQ (reference sequence). The CDR3 consists of 10 residues. V lost 10 bases and J 4 bases, leaving 4 bases between the germline ends. Here the CDR3 reads CAIRTGELFF. The CDR3 DNA sequence: TGTGCCATCCGCACCGGGGAGCTGTTTTTT.

This clonotype appeared a few times. V is TRBV11-2 and J is TRBJ1-5, with D unclear. The CDR3 spans 13 residues. Germline values: CDR1 SGHAT, CDR2 FQNNGV. Trimming removed 4 bases from V and 6 bases from J, with 10 bases in between. Here the CDR3 reads CASSYGVGQPQHF. In DNA, the CDR3 is TGTGCCAGCAGCTACGGGGTGGGTCAGCCCCAGCATTTT.

This clonotype showed up many times. The chain recombines TRBV4-2 with TRBJ2-7; 11 nucleotides align to TRBD2. The CDR3 is 16 residues long. V dropped 0 bases and J dropped 4; count of bases not matched to a gene: 5. Germline values: CDR1 LGHNA, CDR2 YNFKEQ. The CDR3 sequence: CASSQETSGRMYEQYF. In nucleotides, the CDR3 is TGTGCCAGCAGCCAAGAAACTAGCGGGAGAATGTACGAGCAGTACTTC.

This clonotype was detected ten times or more. V is TRBV7-8 and J is TRBJ2-1, with 7 bases aligning to TRBD2. Germline-derived CDR1 and CDR2 are SGHVS and FQNEAQ. The CDR3 loop spans 16 amino acids. Germline trimming cut 5 bases from V and 0 bases from J; bases unmatched to any gene: 7. As DNA, the CDR3 is TGTGCCAGCAGCCCCTTGGCGGGAGTCTCCTACAATGAGCAGTTCTTC. It encodes CASSPLAGVSYNEQFF.

This clonotype was observed at least ten times. The gene calls are TRBV6-1 and TRBJ2-7; D tentatively fits TRBD1 or TRBD2 (5 bases each). The CDR3 totals 15 residues. CDR1 and CDR2 from the germline V gene are MNHNS and SASEGT. With 5 bases removed from V and 2 bases from J, the gap between germline ends came to 16 bases. CDR3 sequence reads: CASSPLGDQTYEQYF. In nucleotides, the CDR3 is TGTGCCAGCAGTCCTCTGGGGGATCAGACCTACGAGCAGTACTTC.

This clonotype was seen repeatedly, ten times or more. The chain has TRBV20-1 and TRBJ2-7; tentatively, D is TRBD2 (5 bases). V dropped 6 bases and J dropped 2 bases, with 17 bases sitting between them. This CDR3 has 14 residues. Germline V CDR1 and CDR2: DFQATT, SNEGSKA (reference sequence). The CDR3 spells CSAKPGYFTYEQYF. The CDR3 DNA follows: TGCAGTGCGAAACCGGGATACTTTACCTACGAGCAGTACTTC.

This clonotype was recorded many times. This chain connects TRBV28 to TRBJ1-1; the D is unclear. The germline CDR1 and CDR2 sequences are MDHEN and SYDVKM. V lost 1 base and J lost 1, with 13 bases in between. The length of the CDR3 is 16 residues. The CDR3 nucleotides read TGTGCCAGCAGTTTATTTTATTTGACCGAGAACACTGAAGCTTTCTTT. Protein sequence: CASSLFYLTENTEAFF.

This clonotype appeared once. A much larger clone sits a single nucleotide away, making a read error possible. The chain uses TRBV7-6 and TRBJ2-3; D is ambiguous. Trimming removed 2 bases from V and 7 bases from J, with 10 bases in between. The CDR3 has 13 amino acids. Germline V gene sequence: CDR1 SGHVS, CDR2 FNYEAQ. CDR3 loop: CASSLKGVNTQYF. The CDR3 nucleotides are TGTGCCAGCAGCTTAAAGGGCGTGAATACGCAGTATTTT. Supplemented by reference TRBV7-6 and TRBJ2-3, the full variable domain reads GAGVSQSPRYKVTKRGQDVALRCDPISGHVSLYWYRQALGQGPEFLTYFNYEAQQDKSGLPNDRFSAERPEGSISTLTIQRTEQRDSAMYRCASSLKGVNTQYFGPGTRLTVL.

This clonotype was seen ten or more times. V is TRBV7-9 and J is TRBJ2-7; D is possibly TRBD1 (5 bases). The germline V and J ends were trimmed by 3 bases and 4 bases, with 13 bases remaining between them. CDR3 length equals 14 residues. Germline V lookup: CDR1 SEHNR, CDR2 FQNEAQ (reference sequence). The CDR3 sequence: CASSLTTDRYEQYF. The CDR3 nucleotides read TGTGCCAGCAGCTTGACAACTGACAGATACGAGCAGTACTTC.

Concerning this clonotype itself: A much larger clone sits a single nucleotide away, making a read error possible. The V and J genes are TRBV7-6 and TRBJ1-4; D remains ambiguous. V dropped 5 bases and J dropped 4 bases, with 5 bases sitting between them. Germline CDR1 SGHVS, CDR2 FNYEAQ. CDR3 length: 12 residues. CDR3 nucleotides: TGTGCCAGCAGCACCTTTAATGAAAAACTGTTTTTT. It yields the protein CASSTFNEKLFF.

As to this clonotype: This may stem from a read error, because a much larger clone lies one nucleotide away. This rearrangement joins TRBV6-1 to TRBJ2-5; tentatively, D is TRBD1 (7 bases). Germline loops: CDR1 MNHNS, CDR2 SASEGT. V was pared by 6 bases and J by 4 bases, with 15 bases between. The CDR3 loop spans 14 amino acids. CDR3 in DNA: TGTGCCAGCAGCCCCCAGGGGGGCGGAGAGACCCAGTACTTC. It specifies CASSPQGGGETQYF.

In regard to this clonotype: A much larger clone differs from this one at a single base, so this may be a read error. As the CDR3 is not closed by the conserved phenylalanine or tryptophan, this likely results from a read error. V gene TRBV12-3 or TRBV12-4 combines with J gene TRBJ2-5; a weak D match, TRBD2 (5 bases). CDR3 size: 11 residues. Trimming removed 5 bases at V and 7 bases at J, with 8 bases between. This chain's CDR3 is CASSQAGTQYS. The DNA of the CDR3 is TGTGCCAGCAGTCAGGCGGGGACCCAGTACTCC.

This clonotype has a count of ten or more. The genes are TRBV20-1 and TRBJ2-7; no definite D call. The V gene lost 0 bases and the J gene lost 4 bases, with 16 bases spanning the gap. The CDR3 consists of 15 residues. Germline V lookup: CDR1 DFQATT, CDR2 SNEGSKA (reference sequence). In DNA form, the CDR3 reads TGCAGTGCTAGAGACCCCCGGACGGGTGGTTACGAGCAGTACTTC. This sequence encodes CSARDPRTGGYEQYF.

This clonotype was found many times. The rearrangement uses TRBV28 and TRBJ2-3, with a weak D call TRBD2 (5 bases). This CDR3 has 14 amino acids. Deletions cut 7 bases from V and 1 base from J, with 12 bases between. Germline CDR1 and CDR2: MDHEN and SYDVKM. CDR3 in DNA: TGTGCCAGCACCGCGGTAGCGCGCACAGATACGCAGTATTTT. This codes for CASTAVARTDTQYF.